One sample yielded the 10 T cell receptor beta chains listed below, sequenced in a study of breast tumors, draining lymph nodes, adjacent tissues. From the multiplex PCR reads, TCRdb called clonotypes with MiXCR, one entry per CDR3 protein. This sample has over 200,000 distinct CDR3 sequences; about 30% occur once, and the top ten carry 1.1% to 1.5%. Axillary draining lymph nodes of breast cancer patients supplied the node samples. The sequenced sample was axillary lymph node tissue. The receptors stem from a female donor with breast cancer. Some clones in this sample may be carry-over from other donors' samples.

In the case of this clonotype: Since a much larger clone is just one base distant, this may be a read error. Since no conserved phenylalanine or tryptophan closes the CDR3, a read error is the likely cause. The chain carries TRBV7-9 and TRBJ2-5; D call uncertain. Trimming removed 3 bases at V and 3 bases at J, with 11 bases between. The germline gives CDR1 SEHNR, CDR2 FQNEAQ (reference sequence). This CDR3 comprises 14 residues. CDR3 region: CASSFFGPKETQYL. The CDR3, as DNA: TGTGCCAGCAGCTTTTTTGGGCCAAAAGAGACCCAGTACCTC.

For this clonotype: It may be a read error: a sequence one base away is much more abundant. V and J are TRBV6-1 and TRBJ2-7, with D tentatively TRBD2 (5 bases). Germline V gene sequence: CDR1 MNHNS, CDR2 SASEGT. CDR3 length: 16 residues. Trimming shortened V by 5 bases and J by 0 bases, and 17 bases separated the two germline ends. CDR3 residues: CASSQSGRGRSYEQYF. CDR3 coding DNA: TGTGCCAGCAGTCAAAGTGGGCGCGGGCGCTCCTACGAGCAGTACTTC.

This chain connects TRBV4-1 to TRBJ2-7; TRBD1 might be the D (6 bases). With 2 bases removed from V and 7 bases from J, the gap between germline ends came to 18 bases. The CDR3 runs 15 residues. The germline V gene has CDR1 MGHRA and CDR2 YSYEKL. The CDR3 is CASSQFGTLGAEQYF. CDR3 bases: TGCGCCAGCAGCCAATTCGGGACACTGGGTGCGGAGCAGTACTTC.

This clonotype was detected ten times or more. The genes are TRBV20-1 and TRBJ1-3, with D tentatively TRBD1 (5 bases). Germline assignment: CDR1 DFQATT and CDR2 SNEGSKA (reference sequence). The CDR3 extends over 14 amino acids. The CDR3 nucleotides are TGCAGCACCCAAGGGCCCAGGGCTGGAAACACCATATATTTT. Translated, it gives CSTQGPRAGNTIYF.

About this clonotype itself: Given a much more abundant clone one base away, this may be a read error. The V gene is TRBV7-3, the J gene TRBJ2-7; D unclear. Germline V gene sequence: CDR1 SGHTA, CDR2 FQGTGA. CDR3 length: 15 residues. The CDR3 reads CASSNPPLLSYGQYF. As DNA, the CDR3 is TGTGCCAGCAGCAACCCGCCACTCCTCAGCTACGGGCAGTACTTC.

This clonotype was observed a single time. The chain carries TRBV25-1 and TRBJ1-4; D remains unclear. CDR3 length equals 14 residues. Trimming cost V 8 bases and J 6 bases, with 16 bases left between them. Germline CDR1 is MGHDK and CDR2 is SYGVNS. This CDR3 reads CASSPRRRDEKLFF. CDR3 DNA: TGTGCCAGCTCACCACGGCGTAGGGATGAAAAACTGTTTTTT.

This clonotype was observed at least ten times. V and J are TRBV6-5 and TRBJ2-2, with TRBD1 matching over 7 bases. Trimming at V came to 3 bases and at J to 4 bases, leaving 14 bases not matched to a gene. This CDR3 comprises 18 residues. CDR1 MNHEY and CDR2 SVGAGI come from the germline V gene. The CDR3 region has the DNA TGTGCCAGCAGTTATAGCAAGCGGCAGGGGGATATCACCGGGGAGCTGTTTTTT. It yields the protein CASSYSKRQGDITGELFF.

This clonotype showed up just a few times. The chain is built from TRBV12-3 or TRBV12-4 and TRBJ1-1; D gene uncertain. V lost 6 bases to trimming and J lost 1 base, with 12 bases between them. The CDR3 totals 14 residues. The CDR3 DNA reads as TGTGCCAGCAGCTTATTGTCTCGGAACACTGAAGCTTTCTTT. Amino acids: CASSLLSRNTEAFF.

The J gene is TRBJ2-6, the V gene TRBV19; 7 bases are shared with TRBD2. After removal of 6 bases from V and 5 bases from J, the junction contained 4 bases not matched to a gene. CDR3 length: 14 amino acids. Germline-derived CDR1 and CDR2 are LNHDA and SQIVND (reference sequence). The CDR3 spells CASRASGRANVLTF. The CDR3 DNA sequence: TGTGCCAGTAGGGCCAGCGGGAGGGCCAACGTCCTGACTTTC.

There are many counts of this clonotype. CDR3 nucleotides: TGCAGTGCTAGAGGCTACCCAAAAGGACAGGGACGGGGCGGTAATCAGCCCCAGCATTTT. This codes for CSARGYPKGQGRGGNQPQHF. This chain joins TRBV20-1 and TRBJ1-5; 8 nucleotides agree with TRBD1. Germline assignment: CDR1 DFQATT and CDR2 SNEGSKA (reference sequence). This CDR3 contains 20 residues. Trimming cost V 1 base and J 4 bases; bases outside gene matches: 21.